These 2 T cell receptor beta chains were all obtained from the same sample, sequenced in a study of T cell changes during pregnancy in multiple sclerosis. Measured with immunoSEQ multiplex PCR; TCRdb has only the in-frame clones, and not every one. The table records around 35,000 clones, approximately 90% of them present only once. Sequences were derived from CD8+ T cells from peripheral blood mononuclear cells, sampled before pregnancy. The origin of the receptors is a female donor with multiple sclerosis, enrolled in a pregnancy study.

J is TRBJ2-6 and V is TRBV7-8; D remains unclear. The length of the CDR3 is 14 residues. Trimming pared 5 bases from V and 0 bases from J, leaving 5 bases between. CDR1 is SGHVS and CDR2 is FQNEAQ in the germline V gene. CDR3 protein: CASSLSSGANVLTF. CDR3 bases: TGTGCCAGCAGCCTTAGCTCTGGGGCCAACGTCCTGACTTTC.

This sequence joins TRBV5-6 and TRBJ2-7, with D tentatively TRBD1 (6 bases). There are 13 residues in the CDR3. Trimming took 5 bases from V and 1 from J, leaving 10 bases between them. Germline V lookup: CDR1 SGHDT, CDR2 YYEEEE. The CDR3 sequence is CASSPGDSYEQYF. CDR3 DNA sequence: TGTGCCAGCAGTCCAGGGGATTCCTACGAGCAGTACTTC.